The next 28 T cell receptor beta chains were all read from a single sample in a study of cytomegalovirus exposure and HLA in healthy donors. Amplification used 60 Vbeta primers and 13 Jbeta primers. Method: immunoSEQ multiplex PCR; TCRdb's copy keeps in-frame clones and lacks some. Recorded for this sample: 80,000 to 100,000 clones. The sequenced sample was PBMCs. The receptors shown here come from a middle-aged man in good health and CMV-seropositive.

The chain recombines TRBV2 with TRBJ2-7, with TRBD2 matching over 7 bases. Germline CDR1 reads SNHLY; CDR2 reads FYNNEI. J was trimmed by 6 bases and V by 10 bases; bases with no gene match: 9. This CDR3 comprises 12 residues. The CDR3 spells CATSRLASEQYV. CDR3 nucleotide sequence: TGTGCCACTTCTAGACTAGCTTCCGAGCAGTACGTC.

The DNA of the CDR3 is TGTGCCAGCAGCTTGGGGGCGGCAGAAAATGAGCAGTTCTTC. Protein sequence: CASSLGAAENEQFF. J is TRBJ2-1 and V is TRBV7-9; TRBD1 is a possible D gene (6 bases). From germline, CDR1 is SEHNR and CDR2 FQNEAQ (reference sequence). The length of the CDR3 is 14 residues. V was trimmed by 3 bases and J by 7 bases, leaving 13 bases between them.

The chain has TRBV12-5 and TRBJ1-3; maybe TRBD1 (6 bases). The CDR3 contains 14 residues. V lost 6 bases and J lost 2, with 11 bases in between. Germline V gene lookup returns CDR1 LGHNT and CDR2 FRNRAP. The CDR3 loop is CASGGTGTGNTIYF. CDR3 DNA sequence: TGTGCTAGTGGGGGAACAGGGACTGGAAACACCATATATTTT.

This chain joins TRBV2 and TRBJ2-4, with 9 bases that match TRBD1. The V and J ends lost 8 bases and 0 bases, in that order; junction bases with no gene match: 8. From germline, CDR1 is SNHLY and CDR2 FYNNEI. This CDR3 has 16 residues. CDR3 amino acids: CASSDRGLGAKNIQYF. CDR3 in DNA: TGTGCCAGCTCCGACAGGGGGTTGGGAGCCAAAAACATTCAGTACTTC.

V usage is TRBV6-1 and J usage is TRBJ2-3; D possibly corresponds to TRBD1 (6 bases). The germline V gene encodes CDR1 MNHNS and CDR2 SASEGT. V was clipped by 6 bases and J by 6 bases, with 19 bases between them. The CDR3 has 15 residues. CDR3 sequence reads: CASRGALTGGDTQYF. In DNA, the CDR3 is TGTGCCAGCAGGGGAGCCCTGACAGGCGGTGATACGCAGTATTTT.

The genes are TRBV30 and TRBJ1-5; tentatively, D is TRBD1 (5 bases). V was shortened by 4 bases and J by 0 bases, with 13 bases between the two germline ends. Germline loops: CDR1 GTSNPN, CDR2 SVGIG (reference sequence). CDR3 length equals 15 residues. The CDR3 DNA follows: TGTGCCTGGAATAGGGGCACCGATAGCAATCAGCCCCAGCATTTT. Translating gives CAWNRGTDSNQPQHF.

V and J are TRBV11-1 and TRBJ1-1, with a possible D match to TRBD1 (5 bases). CDR1 and CDR2 (germline): SGHAT, FQDESV (reference sequence). The CDR3 sequence is 16 residues long. The V end lost 5 bases, the J end lost 1 base, and 17 bases lay between the germline ends. Written as DNA, the CDR3 is TGTGCCAGCAGCCCCCGACAGTCCATCGAGAACACTGAAGCTTTCTTT. It specifies CASSPRQSIENTEAFF.

This chain connects TRBV6-1 to TRBJ2-1; 10 nucleotides line up with TRBD2. The CDR3 contains 19 residues. The germline V gene encodes CDR1 MNHNS and CDR2 SASEGT. J was trimmed by 5 bases and V by 2 bases; bases with no gene match: 15. The CDR3 coding sequence is TGTGCCAGCAGTGAACCGTTGACAGGACTAGCGGCCACTGACAATGAGCAGTTCTTC. This gives the protein CASSEPLTGLAATDNEQFF.

The rearrangement joins TRBV9 to TRBJ2-1; TRBD1 might be the D (5 bases). There are 16 residues in the CDR3. Germline V gene lookup returns CDR1 SGDLS and CDR2 YYNGEE. The V and J ends lost 0 bases and 0 bases respectively, with 10 bases between them. CDR3 residues: CASSVADRASYNEQFF. The CDR3 DNA reads TGTGCCAGCAGCGTAGCAGACAGAGCCTCCTACAATGAGCAGTTCTTC.

DNA of the CDR3: TGTGCCAGCAGCTTAATTGGGGGCAGGACCAACTACGAGCAGTACGTC. Residues: CASSLIGGRTNYEQYV. This chain joins TRBV11-2 and TRBJ2-7, with D possibly TRBD1 on 6 matching bases. The CDR3 covers 16 residues. CDR1 is SGHAT, CDR2 FQNNGV, per germline. Trimming left V 2 bases short and J 3 bases short, with 17 bases between.

The V and J genes are TRBV2 and TRBJ2-1; D possibly corresponds to TRBD2 (6 bases). V lost 0 bases, J lost 2 bases, and 14 bases lay in between. Germline loops: CDR1 SNHLY, CDR2 FYNNEI. The CDR3 loop spans 17 amino acids. CDR3 nucleotide sequence: TGTGCCAGCAGTGAAGCGCTAGGGGCGGGACCCTACAATGAGCAGTTCTTC. It yields the protein CASSEALGAGPYNEQFF. Supplemented by reference TRBV2 and TRBJ2-1, the full variable domain reads EPEVTQTPSHQVTQMGQEVILRCVPISNHLYFYWYRQILGQKVEFLVSFYNNEISEKSEIFDDQFSVERPDGSNFTLKIRSTKLEDSAMYFCASSEALGAGPYNEQFFGPGTRLTVL.

The rearrangement joins TRBV28 to TRBJ2-2, with 9 bases that match TRBD1. From germline, CDR1 is MDHEN and CDR2 SYDVKM. CDR3 length equals 15 residues. Trimming cost V 7 bases and J 5 bases; bases outside gene matches: 8. The CDR3 region is CASTPATGGTGELFF. The CDR3 DNA sequence: TGTGCCAGCACCCCCGCGACAGGGGGGACCGGGGAGCTGTTTTTT. Full variable domain (outside the CDR3, taken from reference TRBV28 and TRBJ2-2): DVKVTQSSRYLVKRTGEKVFLECVQDMDHENMFWYRQDPGLGLRLIYFSYDVKMKEKGDIPEGYSVSREKKERFSLILESASTNQTSMYLCASTPATGGTGELFFGEGSRLTVL.

Written as DNA, the CDR3 is TGTGCCAGCAGTTACGGGGGGGGCAGAGCTTTCTTT. The encoded protein is CASSYGGGRAFF. This chain joins TRBV6-5 and TRBJ1-1; D is possibly TRBD1 (6 bases). With 2 bases removed from V and 10 bases from J, the gap between germline ends came to 11 bases. The length of the CDR3 is 12 residues. Germline lookup yields CDR1 MNHEY and CDR2 SVGAGI.

This chain uses TRBV6-1 with TRBJ1-2; 9 nucleotides match TRBD1. Losses at the gene ends were 3 bases for V and 6 bases for J; bases not matched to a gene: 11. The CDR3 spans 16 residues. CDR1 is MNHNS, CDR2 SASEGT, per germline. The CDR3 DNA reads TGTGCCAGCAGTGAGTCCCCCGACAGGGGGTTTGATGGCTACACCTTC. It codes for CASSESPDRGFDGYTF.

The chain uses TRBV6-1 and TRBJ1-2; no clear D. Germline assignment: CDR1 MNHNS and CDR2 SASEGT. This CDR3 contains 12 residues. V gave up 4 bases and J gave up 4 bases, with 7 bases separating them. In DNA form, the CDR3 reads TGTGCCAGCAGTGTTTATTCCTATGGCTACACCTTC. Its translation: CASSVYSYGYTF.

J is TRBJ1-1 and V is TRBV7-2; no clear D. This CDR3 is built from 14 residues. V was clipped by 5 bases and J by 1 base, with 11 bases between them. Germline loops: CDR1 SGHTA, CDR2 FQGNSA. The CDR3 region is CASSPAGANTEAFF. CDR3 DNA sequence: TGTGCCAGCAGCCCGGCAGGCGCGAACACTGAAGCTTTCTTT.

This chain uses TRBV4-3 with TRBJ2-1, with 8 positions matching TRBD2. The CDR3 covers 14 residues. The ends lost 3 bases at V and 8 bases at J; junction bases unmatched: 6. Germline lookup yields CDR1 LGHNA and CDR2 YSLEER. CDR3 nucleotides: TGCGCCAGCAGCCAGGGGACTAGTAACGATGAGCAGTTCTTC. This codes for CASSQGTSNDEQFF.

The chain joins TRBV5-1 to TRBJ2-4; possibly TRBD2 for D (6 bases). V was trimmed by 2 bases and J by 7 bases, leaving 16 bases between them. Germline CDR1 SGHRS, CDR2 YFSETQ. CDR3 length: 15 amino acids. The CDR3 DNA reads as TGCGCCAGCAGCTTACTAGGAAGGGCGGGGAACATTCAGTACTTC. Residues: CASSLLGRAGNIQYF.

As for this clone: No conserved phenylalanine or tryptophan ends this CDR3, so it is likely a read error. The chain recombines TRBV11-3 with TRBJ2-7, with D uncertain. Germline values: CDR1 SGHNT, CDR2 YENEEA. The CDR3 extends over 12 amino acids. V lost 6 bases and J 7 bases, leaving 13 bases between the germline ends. The CDR3: CASSPWMGEQYA. DNA for the CDR3: TGTGCCAGCAGTCCCTGGATGGGAGAGCAGTACGCC.

This rearrangement joins TRBV29-1 to TRBJ1-3, with TRBD1 as a possible D gene (5 bases). Germline V gene lookup returns CDR1 SQVTM and CDR2 ANQGSEA. V gave up 6 bases and J gave up 8 bases, with 14 bases separating them. There are 12 residues in the CDR3. The CDR3 loop is CSVSYAGDTIYF. DNA of the CDR3: TGCAGCGTCTCATACGCGGGGGACACCATATATTTT.

This chain links TRBV13 with TRBJ2-7; 12 bases align to TRBD1. This CDR3 region has 17 residues. CDR1 and CDR2 (germline): PRHDT, FYEKMQ (reference sequence). V shed 0 bases, J shed 3 bases, and the junction held 6 bases outside the gene matches. This CDR3 reads CASSLGEGQGALYEQYF. CDR3 DNA: TGTGCCAGCAGCTTAGGAGAGGGACAGGGGGCCCTCTACGAGCAGTACTTC.

CDR3 sequence (DNA): TGTGCCAGCAGTTTGGGGGGAGCGGGAGCGGGCGAGCAGTACGTC. This encodes CASSLGGAGAGEQYV. The chain carries TRBV27 and TRBJ2-7, with 8 bases lining up with TRBD2. CDR3 length equals 15 residues. With V trimmed by 3 bases and J by 6 bases, 10 bases remained unmatched. In germline, CDR1 is MNHEY, CDR2 SMNVEV (reference sequence).

The genes are TRBV7-8 and TRBJ2-6; perhaps TRBD2 as D (6 bases). The CDR3 contains 17 residues. V gave up 5 bases and J gave up 0 bases, with 14 bases separating them. Per the germline V gene, CDR1 is SGHVS and CDR2 is FQNEAQ. The chain's CDR3 is CASSISVGGSGANVLTF. CDR3 DNA: TGTGCCAGCAGCATTTCCGTGGGGGGCTCTGGGGCCAACGTCCTGACTTTC.

V gene TRBV4-2 combines with J gene TRBJ1-6, with D perhaps matching TRBD1 (5 bases). The germline V gene has CDR1 LGHNA and CDR2 YNFKEQ. V was pared by 0 bases and J by 7 bases, with 7 bases between. There are 14 residues in the CDR3. The CDR3 sequence: CASSQDRVNSPLHF. The CDR3 DNA is TGTGCCAGCAGCCAAGACAGGGTAAATTCACCCCTCCACTTT.

The chain has TRBV6-1 and TRBJ2-3, with 7 bases identical to TRBD2. With V trimmed by 3 bases and J by 3 bases, 9 bases remained unmatched. The CDR3 consists of 16 residues. CDR1 is MNHNS and CDR2 is SASEGT in the germline V gene. This chain's CDR3 is CASSEIPGLKTDTQYF. CDR3 DNA sequence: TGTGCCAGCAGTGAGATCCCGGGACTAAAGACAGATACGCAGTATTTT.

The J gene is TRBJ2-7, the V gene TRBV21-1; TRBD1 reflects the table's D call only, with no check against the DNA. TRBV21-1 counts as a pseudogene. The CDR3 length is 13 residues. CDR3 nucleotides: TGTGCCAGCAGCCAGACAGGTTCGTACGAACAGTACGTC. This translates into CASSQTGSYEQYV.

V gene TRBV6-5 combines with J gene TRBJ1-1; maybe TRBD1 (5 bases). V lost 6 bases and J lost 1, with 9 bases in between. Germline CDR1 and CDR2: MNHEY and SVGAGI. The CDR3 is 13 residues long. CDR3 sequence reads: CASSRARNTEAFF. CDR3 sequence (DNA): TGTGCCAGCAGCAGGGCCCGGAACACTGAAGCTTTCTTT.

The rearrangement uses TRBV19 and TRBJ2-7, with TRBD2 matching 7 bases. There are 14 residues in the CDR3. Germline V lookup: CDR1 LNHDA, CDR2 SQIVND (reference sequence). V lost 3 bases, J lost 1 base, and 3 bases stayed unmatched. DNA for the CDR3: TGTGCCAGTAGTATCCTAGCGGCATCCTACGAGCAGTACTTC. It encodes CASSILAASYEQYF.